This section outlines one T cell receptor (beta chain) sequence together with its context. Its antigen is unknown. These data are taken from a study of cytomegalovirus exposure and HLA in healthy donors. Study-wide findings and caveats: The classifier reportedly diagnosed cytomegalovirus status with high specificity and sensitivity. Cytomegalovirus-associated TCR beta chains were listed, numbering roughly 150. Most TCR beta V segments were productive about 90% or about 30% of the time in an earlier analysis.

The study ran its PCR with 60 Vbeta and 13 Jbeta primers. Profiled with immunoSEQ multiplex PCR; TCRdb holds only in-frame clones, not every one. Among 120,000 or so clones, 75% to 85% were seen once, and the ten largest hold less than 3%. The ends were cut back, 2 bases at V and 10 bases at J, with 11 bases in the middle. Germline CDR1 and CDR2: GTSNPN and SVGIG (reference sequence). The CDR3 has 11 residues. Sequenced material: PBMCs. The chain uses TRBV30 and TRBJ1-2; D is uncertain. The sequence was collected from a man aged 30 to 45 in good health and CMV-seronegative. CDR3: CAWSLGSVYTF. CDR3 sequence (DNA): TGTGCCTGGAGTCTGGGGAGCGTCTACACCTTC.